This is a list of T cell receptor beta chains from one sample in a study of tumour-infiltrating T cells in Burkitt lymphoma. TCRdb's table, derived via immunoSEQ multiplex PCR, lists solely in-frame clones and lacks some. Here the sample spans 46,000 or so clones, around 30% being singletons. Sequencing input: tumor tissue. The receptors were gathered from a human donor with Burkitt lymphoma. Both conserved end residues are part of each CDR3. D genes are given only for firm matches. Rows give clone size only sometimes, using once, few, many, or a class for an expanded clone.

J	V	size	D	DNA	CDR3
TRBJ2-3	TRBV6-1	-	-	TGTGCCAGCAGTGAAGCGGCGGGGGCCAGCACAGATACGCAGTATTTT	CASSEAAGASTDTQYF
TRBJ2-3	TRBV7-2	-	-	TGTGCCAGCAGCTTATTCGGGGCAGATACGCAGTATTTT	CASSLFGADTQYF
TRBJ1-4	TRBV5-1	-	-	TGCGCCAGCAGCGCTATGTCGTCCGGGGAAAAACTGTTTTTT	CASSAMSSGEKLFF
TRBJ1-1	TRBV18	-	-	TGTGCCAGCTCACCCAGATTTGACACTGAAGCTTTCTTT	CASSPRFDTEAFF
TRBJ2-1	TRBV5-1	-	-	TGCGCCAGCAGCGACTTCGGGCAAGGGAACACCAATGAGCAGTTCTTC	CASSDFGQGNTNEQFF
TRBJ2-2	TRBV30	-	-	TGTGCCTGGAGTGTACTAAGGGAGGGGGAGCTGTTTTTT	CAWSVLREGELFF
TRBJ2-2	TRBV6-5	-	-	TGTGCCAGCAGGTTAGGTGCCGGGGAGCTGTTTTTT	CASRLGAGELFF
TRBJ1-1	TRBV30	few	TRBD1	TGTGCCTGGAGTGTACGCTGGGACAGGGGTACTGAAGCTTTCTTT	CAWSVRWDRGTEAFF
TRBJ2-2	TRBV7-9	-	-	TGTGCCAGCAGCTTGGAGGCCGCCGGGGAGCTGTTTTTT	CASSLEAAGELFF
TRBJ2-3	TRBV4-3	-	-	TGCGCCAGCAGCCAAGAGGTTGTCCAGGTCACAGATACGCAGTATTTT	CASSQEVVQVTDTQYF
TRBJ1-5	TRBV19	-	-	TGTGCCAGTAGTATGATAAGGACAGGCAATCAGCCCCAGCATTTT	CASSMIRTGNQPQHF
TRBJ1-2	TRBV5-1	few	TRBD1	TGCGCCAGCAGCTTGGCGGTCACAGGGGGTTATGGCTACACCTTC	CASSLAVTGGYGYTF
TRBJ2-2	TRBV10-3	-	TRBD1	TGTGCCACCCACGGACAGGCGAACACCGGGGAGCTGTTTTTT	CATHGQANTGELFF
TRBJ2-2	TRBV6-1	-	TRBD1	TGTGCCAGCAGTGGGGACAGCTACACCGGGGAGCTGTTTTTT	CASSGDSYTGELFF
TRBJ2-1	TRBV7-2	-	-	TGTGCCAGCAGCTTCGGGACCAACCGCGATGAGCAGTTCTTC	CASSFGTNRDEQFF
TRBJ2-5	TRBV12-5	-	TRBD1	TGTGCTAGTGCCTTGTCCGGGACAGGAATCCAAGAGACCCAGTACTTC	CASALSGTGIQETQYF
TRBJ1-5	TRBV15	-	TRBD1	TGTGCCACCAGCATCACAGGGGACCAGCCCCAGCATTTT	CATSITGDQPQHF
TRBJ2-1	TRBV2	once	TRBD1	TGTGCCAGCATAAGCGACAGGGAAAACTACAATGAGCAGTTCTTC	CASISDRENYNEQFF